The 30 T cell receptor beta chains below come from one sample, sequenced in a study of beta chain features in type 1 diabetes. The study reverse transcribed the entire isolated RNA, so it sequenced expressed TCRB transcripts. Assay: immunoSEQ multiplex PCR; the TCRdb copy retains only in-frame clones and omits some. The sample holds 350,000 or so clones, about 19% seen once. Material for sequencing was naive CD4+ T cells from blood. These TCRs come from a woman between 18 and 29 years old in good health.

The V and J genes are TRBV6-1 and TRBJ2-1; TRBD2 is a possible D gene (6 bases). V was shortened by 7 bases and J by 8 bases, with 15 bases between the two germline ends. Germline loops: CDR1 MNHNS, CDR2 SASEGT. The CDR3 loop spans 13 amino acids. CDR3 protein: CASTRGLTHEQFF. The CDR3 nucleotides read TGTGCCAGCACCCGGGGACTTACCCATGAGCAGTTCTTC.

This chain connects TRBV2 to TRBJ1-2; maybe TRBD1 (5 bases). This CDR3 region has 14 residues. Germline-derived CDR1 and CDR2 are SNHLY and FYNNEI. V gave up 0 bases and J gave up 3 bases, with 8 bases separating them. DNA of the CDR3: TGTGCCAGCAGTGAAGCTGGCAGGGACTATGGCTACACCTTC. This gives the protein CASSEAGRDYGYTF. The variable domain in full, completed from reference TRBV2 and TRBJ1-2, reads EPEVTQTPSHQVTQMGQEVILRCVPISNHLYFYWYRQILGQKVEFLVSFYNNEISEKSEIFDDQFSVERPDGSNFTLKIRSTKLEDSAMYFCASSEAGRDYGYTFGSGTRLTVV.

This clone has a handful of counts. In the same sample, other DNA sequences code for this CDR3. The chain employs TRBV30 and TRBJ1-1; D is possibly TRBD1 (5 bases). The germline V gene encodes CDR1 GTSNPN and CDR2 SVGIG (reference sequence). CDR3 size: 12 residues. Trimming pared 5 bases from V and 0 bases from J, leaving 7 bases between. The CDR3 DNA reads as TGTGCCTGGGACAGAGTGAACACTGAAGCTTTCTTT. Its protein is CAWDRVNTEAFF.

The V call is TRBV18, the J call TRBJ1-1; no firm D call. The V gene lost 5 bases and the J gene lost 4 bases, with 11 bases spanning the gap. The CDR3 loop spans 13 amino acids. Germline V lookup: CDR1 KGHSH, CDR2 LQKENI. The CDR3 is CASSNVAGTEAFF. DNA for the CDR3: TGTGCCAGCTCAAATGTAGCGGGCACTGAAGCTTTCTTT.

V is TRBV30 and J is TRBJ2-1; possibly TRBD2 for D (5 bases). V was cut by 1 base and J by 2 bases, with 9 bases left in between. This CDR3 spans 14 amino acids. Germline assignment: CDR1 GTSNPN and CDR2 SVGIG (reference sequence). Here the CDR3 reads CAWSGRRAYNEQFF. CDR3 coding DNA: TGTGCCTGGAGTGGGCGGCGGGCCTACAATGAGCAGTTCTTC.

Concerning this clone: Other DNA sequences in the same sample also yield this CDR3. The gene calls are TRBV29-1 and TRBJ2-3, with a possible D match to TRBD2 (6 bases). V gave up 5 bases and J gave up 0 bases, with 9 bases separating them. The germline V gene has CDR1 SQVTM and CDR2 ANQGSEA. This CDR3 comprises 13 residues. In nucleotides, the CDR3 is TGCAGCGTTCTGGGGGGAAGCACAGATACGCAGTATTTT. This sequence encodes CSVLGGSTDTQYF.

With regard to this clone: This specimen includes other DNA sequences encoding the same CDR3. The gene calls are TRBV5-1 and TRBJ2-3; 10 nucleotides line up with TRBD2. This CDR3 contains 16 residues. Germline V gene lookup returns CDR1 SGHRS and CDR2 YFSETQ. V lost 0 bases, J lost 1 base, and 2 bases stayed unmatched. Written as DNA, the CDR3 is TGCGCCAGCAGCTTGGAAGCGGGAGGGGGCACAGATACGCAGTATTTT. Protein sequence: CASSLEAGGGTDTQYF.

The V and J genes are TRBV30 and TRBJ2-7; no firm D call. Germline-derived CDR1 and CDR2 are GTSNPN and SVGIG (reference sequence). This CDR3 region has 12 residues. Trimming shortened V by 5 bases and J by 0 bases, and 8 bases separated the two germline ends. The CDR3 sequence: CAWVRDSYEQYF. DNA for the CDR3: TGTGCCTGGGTGCGAGACTCCTACGAGCAGTACTTC.

This clone turned up a few times. The V gene is TRBV9, the J gene TRBJ2-1, with D uncertain. The germline CDR1 and CDR2 sequences are SGDLS and YYNGEE. The CDR3 is 14 amino acids. Trimming stripped 1 base from V and 9 bases from J, with 14 bases between. This chain's CDR3 is CASSVSSSSFEQFF. The CDR3 nucleotides read TGTGCCAGCAGCGTATCCAGTAGTAGCTTTGAGCAGTTCTTC.

CDR3 sequence: CASAKVGLEQYF. CDR3 nucleotide sequence: TGTGCCAGCGCGAAGGTGGGGCTCGAGCAGTACTTC. The V gene is TRBV11-2, the J gene TRBJ2-7, with D possibly matching TRBD1 (5 bases). Trimming removed 8 bases at V and 6 bases at J, with 14 bases between. The CDR3 spans 12 residues. Germline V gives CDR1 SGHAT, CDR2 FQNNGV.

This clone was detected a few times. V usage is TRBV30 and J usage is TRBJ2-2; D unresolved. This CDR3 has 13 residues. Trimming shortened V by 3 bases and J by 1 base, and 6 bases separated the two germline ends. Germline values: CDR1 GTSNPN, CDR2 SVGIG (reference sequence). The CDR3, as DNA: TGTGCCTGGAGCTACGGGAACACCGGGGAGCTGTTTTTT. Encoded protein: CAWSYGNTGELFF.

This chain connects TRBV7-9 to TRBJ1-2; D unresolved. The germline gives CDR1 SEHNR, CDR2 FQNEAQ (reference sequence). CDR3 length equals 16 residues. Trimming pared 2 bases from V and 4 bases from J, leaving 17 bases between. For the CDR3, the DNA is TGTGCCAGCAGCTTAACGCCAATCAATCGGGTCTATGGCTACACCTTC. As protein: CASSLTPINRVYGYTF. The complete variable domain, with remaining parts taken from reference TRBV7-9 and TRBJ1-2, reads DTGVSQNPRHKITKRGQNVTFRCDPISEHNRLYWYRQTLGQGPEFLTYFQNEAQLEKSRLLSDRFSAERPKGSFSTLEIQRTEQGDSAMYLCASSLTPINRVYGYTFGSGTRLTVV.

This chain uses TRBV7-9 with TRBJ2-1; D is undetermined. The CDR3 runs 15 residues. With 2 bases removed from V and 6 bases from J, the gap between germline ends came to 14 bases. Germline values: CDR1 SEHNR, CDR2 FQNEAQ (reference sequence). CDR3 in amino acids: CASSLLDRVGNEQFF. The CDR3 bases are TGTGCCAGCAGCTTACTCGATCGGGTAGGCAATGAGCAGTTCTTC.

In this sample, this clone turned up a few times. The chain carries TRBV2 and TRBJ1-1; D gene unclear. This CDR3 is built from 11 residues. With 4 bases removed from V and 11 bases from J, the gap between germline ends came to 11 bases. The germline gives CDR1 SNHLY, CDR2 FYNNEI. The CDR3 DNA sequence: TGTGCCAGCAGTGCCGGAAGGAGGGCTTTCTTT. Amino acid sequence: CASSAGRRAFF.

V is TRBV5-4 and J is TRBJ1-2; TRBD1 matches at 9 bases. V trimming: 3 bases; J trimming: 7 bases; junction bases outside the gene matches: 7. The CDR3 is 14 residues long. Germline CDR1 SGHNT, CDR2 YYREEE (reference sequence). This CDR3 is CASSSPGQGGGYTF. In nucleotides, the CDR3 is TGTGCCAGCAGCTCTCCGGGACAGGGCGGTGGCTACACCTTC.

This sequence joins TRBV29-1 and TRBJ2-5; 7 nucleotides agree with TRBD2. The DNA end favors TRBJ2-7, so the J call may be wrong. Germline V gene sequence: CDR1 SQVTM, CDR2 ANQGSEA. This CDR3 region has 14 residues. The CDR3 spells CSVELPRGGYEQYF. The DNA of the CDR3 is TGCAGCGTTGAACTCCCCCGCGGGGGTTACGAGCAGTACTTC.

This clone was detected a few times. This chain joins TRBV4-2 and TRBJ2-7, with D possibly TRBD2 on 5 matching bases. This CDR3 has 15 residues. V lost 4 bases to trimming and J lost 0 bases, with 13 bases between them. Germline V gene lookup returns CDR1 LGHNA and CDR2 YNFKEQ. CDR3 sequence reads: CASSRTGENSYEQYF. CDR3 bases: TGTGCCAGCAGCCGGACCGGGGAAAACTCCTACGAGCAGTACTTC.

This clone was counted between two and nine times. The CDR3 nucleotides are TGTGCCAGCAGCTTCTTTTCAGGGTCTGGGGCCAACGTCCTGACTTTC. The encoded protein is CASSFFSGSGANVLTF. The genes are TRBV5-4 and TRBJ2-6, with D perhaps TRBD1 (5 bases). CDR3 length: 16 residues. The germline V gene has CDR1 SGHNT and CDR2 YYREEE (reference sequence). V lost 2 bases and J 1 base, leaving 10 bases between the germline ends.

The rearrangement uses TRBV6-1 and TRBJ1-4, with TRBD1 as a possible D gene (6 bases). This CDR3 region has 15 residues. Germline CDR1 reads MNHNS; CDR2 reads SASEGT. The V end lost 2 bases, the J end lost 6 bases, and 13 bases lay between the germline ends. The CDR3 DNA sequence: TGTGCCAGCAGTGAACGGACAGTTTCCCATGAAAAACTGTTTTTT. Amino acids: CASSERTVSHEKLFF.

This clone appeared a few times. The chain has TRBV4-1 and TRBJ2-7; D not certain. Germline assignment: CDR1 MGHRA and CDR2 YSYEKL. Trimming took 7 bases from V and 0 from J, leaving 16 bases between them. The CDR3 is 15 amino acids. The CDR3 sequence: CASTPNAVLSYEQYF. In nucleotides, the CDR3 is TGCGCCAGCACCCCAAATGCAGTCCTCTCCTACGAGCAGTACTTC.

This chain joins TRBV5-4 and TRBJ2-2; 8 positions match TRBD2. V shed 4 bases and J 7 bases; nucleotides not matched to a gene: 9. The CDR3 consists of 15 residues. Germline V gives CDR1 SGHNT, CDR2 YYREEE (reference sequence). The CDR3 DNA reads as TGTGCCAGCAGCCCCGCCGCGGGAGGAATCGGGGAGCTGTTTTTT. It is translated as CASSPAAGGIGELFF.

The V and J genes are TRBV11-3 and TRBJ2-7; 9 bases are shared with TRBD1. This CDR3 is built from 16 residues. With 1 base clipped from V and 4 bases from J, the junction kept 8 bases outside the gene matches. Per the germline V gene, CDR1 is SGHNT and CDR2 is YENEEA. The CDR3: CASSLGTGTGRYEQYF. In DNA form, the CDR3 reads TGTGCCAGCAGCTTAGGGACCGGGACAGGGCGGTACGAGCAGTACTTC.

This clone was recorded a few times. The germline gene is not matched at one end of the junction; a read error may be the cause. The chain recombines TRBV30 with TRBJ1-2; 7 nucleotides align to TRBD1. Germline lookup yields CDR1 GTSNPN and CDR2 SVGIG (reference sequence). CDR3 size: 14 residues. The CDR3 here is CARSSRGLDYGYTF. CDR3 in DNA: TGTGCCCGGAGCTCGAGGGGGCTGGACTATGGCTACACCTTC.

The rearrangement links TRBV25-1 to TRBJ1-1; D possibly corresponds to TRBD1 (6 bases). The CDR3 has 14 amino acids. Per germline, CDR1 MGHDK and CDR2 SYGVNS. The V end lost 2 bases, the J end lost 8 bases, and 15 bases lay between the germline ends. The CDR3 loop reads CASSEAPDRGEAFF. The CDR3 bases are TGTGCCAGCAGTGAAGCCCCGGACAGAGGAGAAGCTTTCTTT.

A few counts support this clone. This sequence joins TRBV28 and TRBJ2-1; TRBD2 aligns across 8 bases. The CDR3 sequence is 16 residues long. The germline CDR1 and CDR2 sequences are MDHEN and SYDVKM. V lost 4 bases and J lost 0; bases outside the gene matches: 5. The DNA for the CDR3 is TGTGCCAGCAGTTCACCCGGGGGGGTCTCCTACAATGAGCAGTTCTTC. This translates into CASSSPGGVSYNEQFF.

This chain connects TRBV11-2 to TRBJ2-7; D may be TRBD2 (6 bases). CDR1 SGHAT and CDR2 FQNNGV come from the germline V gene. CDR3 size: 15 residues. V lost 6 bases and J 5 bases, leaving 20 bases between the germline ends. The CDR3 coding sequence is TGTGCCAGCAGGGACCTAAGAGGGAGGATCGACGAGCAGTACTTC. This sequence encodes CASRDLRGRIDEQYF.

This clone has only one observation. This chain connects TRBV2 to TRBJ1-2, with D perhaps matching TRBD1 (5 bases). Germline loops: CDR1 SNHLY, CDR2 FYNNEI. This CDR3 spans 12 amino acids. Trimming removed 6 bases from V and 8 bases from J, with 13 bases in between. As DNA, the CDR3 is TGTGCCAGCAGGGGGCTGGGCCGCGGCTACACCTTC. This translates into CASRGLGRGYTF.

The J gene is TRBJ2-7, the V gene TRBV18, with TRBD1 matching 7 bases. Per germline, CDR1 KGHSH and CDR2 LQKENI. The V and J ends lost 3 bases and 6 bases, in that order; junction bases with no gene match: 2. This CDR3 is 12 amino acids long. The CDR3 is CASSPTGFEQYF. CDR3 nucleotide sequence: TGTGCCAGCTCACCGACAGGGTTCGAGCAGTACTTC. Variable domain in full (rest from reference TRBV18 and TRBJ2-7): NAGVMQNPRHLVRRRGQEARLRCSPMKGHSHVYWYRQLPEEGLKFMVYLQKENIIDESGMPKERFSAEFPKEGPSILRIQQVVRGDSAAYFCASSPTGFEQYFGPGTRLTVT.

This clone turned up a few times. This chain uses TRBV29-1 with TRBJ2-2, with 7 bases aligning to TRBD1. CDR1 SQVTM and CDR2 ANQGSEA come from the germline V gene. The CDR3 is made up of 17 amino acids. The ends lost 4 bases at V and 4 bases at J; junction bases unmatched: 15. CDR3 sequence: CSVAGRGRGSSTGELFF. The CDR3 DNA reads TGCAGCGTTGCGGGAAGGGGGCGCGGGTCGAGCACCGGGGAGCTGTTTTTT.

The chain employs TRBV5-1 and TRBJ1-1; a possible D gene is TRBD1 (6 bases). V was trimmed by 3 bases and J by 7 bases, leaving 16 bases between them. CDR3 length: 14 amino acids. Germline assignment: CDR1 SGHRS and CDR2 YFSETQ. CDR3 residues: CASSSGGGSYEAFF. The CDR3 DNA reads as TGCGCCAGCAGCTCGGGAGGGGGATCATATGAAGCTTTCTTT.